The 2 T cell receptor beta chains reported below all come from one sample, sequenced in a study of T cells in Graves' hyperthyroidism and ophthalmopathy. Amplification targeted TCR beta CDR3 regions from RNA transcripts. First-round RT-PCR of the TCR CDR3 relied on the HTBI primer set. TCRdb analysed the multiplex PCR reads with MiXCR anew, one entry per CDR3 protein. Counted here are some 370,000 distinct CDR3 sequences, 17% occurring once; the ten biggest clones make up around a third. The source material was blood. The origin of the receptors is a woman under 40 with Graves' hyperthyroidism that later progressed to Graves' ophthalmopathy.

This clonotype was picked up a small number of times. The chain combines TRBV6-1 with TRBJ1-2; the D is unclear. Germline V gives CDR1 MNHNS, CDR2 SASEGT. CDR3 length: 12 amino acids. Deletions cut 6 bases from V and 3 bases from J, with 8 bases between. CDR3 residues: CASRGSYYGYTF. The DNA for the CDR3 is TGTGCCAGCAGAGGCAGTTACTATGGCTACACCTTC.

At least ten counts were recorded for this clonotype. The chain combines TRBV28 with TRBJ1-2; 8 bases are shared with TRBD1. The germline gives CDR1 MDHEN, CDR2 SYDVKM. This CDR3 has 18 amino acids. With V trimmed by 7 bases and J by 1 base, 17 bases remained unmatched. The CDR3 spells CASIDRYRDRRHNYGYTF. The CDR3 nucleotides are TGTGCCAGCATCGACCGCTACCGGGACAGGAGACATAACTATGGCTACACCTTC.